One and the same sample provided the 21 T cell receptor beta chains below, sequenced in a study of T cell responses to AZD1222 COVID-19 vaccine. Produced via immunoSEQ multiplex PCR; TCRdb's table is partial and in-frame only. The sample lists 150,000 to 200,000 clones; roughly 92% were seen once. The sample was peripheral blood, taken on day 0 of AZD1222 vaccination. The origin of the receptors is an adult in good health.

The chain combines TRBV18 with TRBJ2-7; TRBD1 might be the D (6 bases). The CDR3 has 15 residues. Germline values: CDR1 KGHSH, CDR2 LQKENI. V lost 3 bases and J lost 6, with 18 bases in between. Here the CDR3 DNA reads TGTGCCAGCTCACCCGAACAGGGTCCGGTGAGCGAGCAGTACTTC. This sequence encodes CASSPEQGPVSEQYF. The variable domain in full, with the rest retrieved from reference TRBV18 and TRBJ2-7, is NAGVMQNPRHLVRRRGQEARLRCSPMKGHSHVYWYRQLPEEGLKFMVYLQKENIIDESGMPKERFSAEFPKEGPSILRIQQVVRGDSAAYFCASSPEQGPVSEQYFGPGTRLTVT.

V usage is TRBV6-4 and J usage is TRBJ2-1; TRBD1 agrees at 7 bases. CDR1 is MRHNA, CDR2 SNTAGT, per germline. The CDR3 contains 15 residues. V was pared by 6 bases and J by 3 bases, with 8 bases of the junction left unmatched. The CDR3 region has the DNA TGTGCCAGCAGCCCCCGGGACAGTGACTACAATGAGCAGTTCTTC. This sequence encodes CASSPRDSDYNEQFF.

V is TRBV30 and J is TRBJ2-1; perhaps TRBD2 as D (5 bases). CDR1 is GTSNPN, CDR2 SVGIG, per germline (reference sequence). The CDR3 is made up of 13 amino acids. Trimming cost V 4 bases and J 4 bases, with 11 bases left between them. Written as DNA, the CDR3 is TGTGCCTGGAAGAGCGGATCTTACAATGAGCAGTTCTTC. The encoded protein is CAWKSGSYNEQFF.

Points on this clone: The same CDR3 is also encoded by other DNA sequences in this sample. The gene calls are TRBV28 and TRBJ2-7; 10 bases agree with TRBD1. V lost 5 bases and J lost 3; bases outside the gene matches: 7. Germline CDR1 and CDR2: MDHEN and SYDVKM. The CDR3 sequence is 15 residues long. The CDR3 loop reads CASSPPGQGSYEQYF. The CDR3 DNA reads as TGTGCCAGCAGTCCTCCGGGACAGGGGAGCTACGAGCAGTACTTC.

The CDR3 is CAWSPGQGDTDTQYF. The CDR3 DNA sequence: TGTGCCTGGAGCCCAGGACAGGGGGACACAGATACGCAGTATTTT. The chain employs TRBV30 and TRBJ2-3; TRBD1 agrees at 10 bases. Trimming at V came to 3 bases and at J to 2 bases, leaving 5 bases not matched to a gene. Germline V CDR1 and CDR2: GTSNPN, SVGIG (reference sequence). The CDR3 runs 15 residues.

CDR3 sequence reads: CASSLGIASFSYEQYF. The CDR3 nucleotides read TGTGCCAGCAGCTTGGGAATAGCCAGCTTCTCCTACGAGCAGTACTTC. V gene TRBV5-6 combines with J gene TRBJ2-7; D not certain. This CDR3 contains 16 residues. From germline, CDR1 is SGHDT and CDR2 YYEEEE. V lost 0 bases, J lost 0 bases, and 13 bases lay in between.

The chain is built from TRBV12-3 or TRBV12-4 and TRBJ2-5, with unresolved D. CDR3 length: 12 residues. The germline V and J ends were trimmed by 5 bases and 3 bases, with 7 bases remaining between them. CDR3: CASSKGKETQYF. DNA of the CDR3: TGTGCCAGCAGTAAAGGGAAAGAGACCCAGTACTTC.

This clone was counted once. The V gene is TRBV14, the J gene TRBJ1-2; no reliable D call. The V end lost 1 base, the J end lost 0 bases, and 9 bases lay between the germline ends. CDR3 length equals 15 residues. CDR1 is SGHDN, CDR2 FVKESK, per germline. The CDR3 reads CASSQASAANYGYTF. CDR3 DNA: TGTGCCAGCAGCCAAGCGTCCGCTGCTAACTATGGCTACACCTTC.

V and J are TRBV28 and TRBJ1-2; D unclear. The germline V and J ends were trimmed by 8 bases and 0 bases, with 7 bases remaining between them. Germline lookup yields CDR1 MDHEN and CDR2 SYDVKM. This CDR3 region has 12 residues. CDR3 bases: TGTGCCAGCTCTGGAGCTAACTATGGCTACACCTTC. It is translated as CASSGANYGYTF.

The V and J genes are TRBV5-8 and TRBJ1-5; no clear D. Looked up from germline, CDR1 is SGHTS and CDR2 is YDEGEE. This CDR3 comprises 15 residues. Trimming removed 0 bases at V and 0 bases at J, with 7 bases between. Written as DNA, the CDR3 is TGTGCCAGCAGCTTGGGGACTGTTAGCAATCAGCCCCAGCATTTT. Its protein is CASSLGTVSNQPQHF.

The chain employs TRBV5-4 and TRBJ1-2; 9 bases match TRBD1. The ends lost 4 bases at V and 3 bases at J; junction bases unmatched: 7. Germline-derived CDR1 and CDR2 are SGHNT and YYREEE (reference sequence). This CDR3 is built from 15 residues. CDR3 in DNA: TGTGCCAGCAGCCCGGGACAGGGAGTTGACTATGGCTACACCTTC. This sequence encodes CASSPGQGVDYGYTF.

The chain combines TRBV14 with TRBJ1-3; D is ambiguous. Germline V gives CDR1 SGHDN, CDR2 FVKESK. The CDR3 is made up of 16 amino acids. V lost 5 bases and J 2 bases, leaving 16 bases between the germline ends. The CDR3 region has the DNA TGTGCCAGCAGCGATACTAATACAGTTACTGGAAACACCATATATTTT. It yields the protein CASSDTNTVTGNTIYF.

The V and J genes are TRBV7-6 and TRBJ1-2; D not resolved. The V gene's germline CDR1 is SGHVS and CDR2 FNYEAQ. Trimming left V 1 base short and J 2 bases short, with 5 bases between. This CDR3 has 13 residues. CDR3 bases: TGTGCCAGCAGCTTAGAACAGAACTATGGCTACACCTTC. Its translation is CASSLEQNYGYTF.

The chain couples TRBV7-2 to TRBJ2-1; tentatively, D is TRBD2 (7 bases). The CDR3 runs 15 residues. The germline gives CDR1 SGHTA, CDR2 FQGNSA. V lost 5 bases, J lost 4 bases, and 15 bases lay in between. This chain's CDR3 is CASSQRGGRYNEQFF. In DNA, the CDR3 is TGTGCCAGCAGCCAAAGGGGGGGCAGATACAATGAGCAGTTCTTC.

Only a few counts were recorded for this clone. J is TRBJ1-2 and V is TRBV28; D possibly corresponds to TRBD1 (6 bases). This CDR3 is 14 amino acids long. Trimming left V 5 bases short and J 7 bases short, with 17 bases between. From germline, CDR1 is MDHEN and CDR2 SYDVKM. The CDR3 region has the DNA TGTGCCAGCAGTACCCATCGGGGGCAGTTTGGCTACACCTTC. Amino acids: CASSTHRGQFGYTF.

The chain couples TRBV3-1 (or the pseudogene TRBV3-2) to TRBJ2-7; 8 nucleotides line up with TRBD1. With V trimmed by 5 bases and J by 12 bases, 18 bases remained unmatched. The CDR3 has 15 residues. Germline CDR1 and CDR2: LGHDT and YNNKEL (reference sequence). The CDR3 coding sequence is TGTGCCAGCAGCTACGCGGGACAGGCGGGGTTGAAGGCGTACTTC. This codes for CASSYAGQAGLKAYF.

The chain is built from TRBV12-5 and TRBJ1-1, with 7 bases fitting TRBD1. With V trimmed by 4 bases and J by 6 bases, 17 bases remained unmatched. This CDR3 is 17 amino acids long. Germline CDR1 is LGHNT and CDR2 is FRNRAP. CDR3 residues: CASGSTGATGGHAEAFF. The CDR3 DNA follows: TGTGCTAGTGGTTCTACAGGGGCGACGGGGGGGCACGCTGAAGCTTTCTTT.

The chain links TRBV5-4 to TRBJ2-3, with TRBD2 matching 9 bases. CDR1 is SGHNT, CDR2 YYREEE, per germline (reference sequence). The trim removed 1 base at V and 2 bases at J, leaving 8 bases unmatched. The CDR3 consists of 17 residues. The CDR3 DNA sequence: TGTGCCAGCAGCTTGAGGCGGGAGGGCCCAGACACAGATACGCAGTATTTT. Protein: CASSLRREGPDTDTQYF. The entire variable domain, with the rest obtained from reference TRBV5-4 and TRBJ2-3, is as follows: ETGVTQSPTHLIKTRGQQVTLRCSSQSGHNTVSWYQQALGQGPQFIFQYYREEENGRGNFPPRFSGLQFPNYSSELNVNALELDDSALYLCASSLRREGPDTDTQYFGPGTRLTVL.

CDR3 in amino acids: CASSQDPGRENTGELFF. In DNA, the CDR3 is TGCGCCAGCAGCCAAGATCCTGGCAGAGAGAACACCGGGGAGCTGTTTTTT. The rearrangement uses TRBV4-3 and TRBJ2-2; D unclear. Germline CDR1 LGHNA, CDR2 YSLEER. CDR3 size: 17 residues. V was pared by 0 bases and J by 1 base, with 12 bases between.

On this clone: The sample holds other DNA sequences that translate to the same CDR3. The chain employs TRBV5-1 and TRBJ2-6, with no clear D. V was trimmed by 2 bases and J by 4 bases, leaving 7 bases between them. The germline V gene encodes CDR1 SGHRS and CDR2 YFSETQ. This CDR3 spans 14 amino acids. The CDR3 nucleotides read TGCGCCAGCAGCTTAAGTCCCGGGGCCAACGTCCTGACTTTC. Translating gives CASSLSPGANVLTF.

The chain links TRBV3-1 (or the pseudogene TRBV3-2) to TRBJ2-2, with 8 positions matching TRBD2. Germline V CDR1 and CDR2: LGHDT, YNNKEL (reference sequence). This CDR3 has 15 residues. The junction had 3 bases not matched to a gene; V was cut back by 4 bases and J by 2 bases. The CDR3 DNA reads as TGTGCCAGCAGCCGACTAGCGACTAACACCGGGGAGCTGTTTTTT. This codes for CASSRLATNTGELFF.